This T cell receptor (beta chain) was sequenced during a study of a mutant IDH1 vaccine in newly diagnosed glioma. For the study at large: The initiation of vaccination occurred 4-6 weeks after radiotherapy alone, or with temozolomide cycles. There were approximately 62% males and around 40% females among treated patients, whose mean age was about 40 years. Patients' prior therapy spanned radiotherapy, temozolomide, or both; most underwent both.

Sequencing used immunoSEQ multiplex PCR; TCRdb keeps in-frame clones, though not all of them. This sample has about 25,000 clones; around 77% occur once, and the top ten carry approximately 9.5%. Time point described: week 11, during vaccination. It was 300 ug of mutant IDH1 20-mer peptide that made up each vaccine dose, given with topical imiquimod. The donors had new WHO grade 3 or 4 astrocytomas; these were IDH1-mutant and ATRX-lost. The CDR3 consists of 13 residues. V lost 6 bases and J lost 1, with 9 bases in between. The germline V gene has CDR1 SNHLY and CDR2 FYNNEI. To note about this clone: Its antigen is not known.

The chain employs TRBV2 and TRBJ1-2, with D unclear. The clonotype was recovered from a woman between 18 and 30 years old with glioma. This material consisted of PBMCs, taken from a glioma patient whose treatment included an IDH1 peptide vaccine. The CDR3 DNA reads as TGTGCCAGCAGATATGGGGTTAACTATGGCTACACCTTC. Translating gives CASRYGVNYGYTF.